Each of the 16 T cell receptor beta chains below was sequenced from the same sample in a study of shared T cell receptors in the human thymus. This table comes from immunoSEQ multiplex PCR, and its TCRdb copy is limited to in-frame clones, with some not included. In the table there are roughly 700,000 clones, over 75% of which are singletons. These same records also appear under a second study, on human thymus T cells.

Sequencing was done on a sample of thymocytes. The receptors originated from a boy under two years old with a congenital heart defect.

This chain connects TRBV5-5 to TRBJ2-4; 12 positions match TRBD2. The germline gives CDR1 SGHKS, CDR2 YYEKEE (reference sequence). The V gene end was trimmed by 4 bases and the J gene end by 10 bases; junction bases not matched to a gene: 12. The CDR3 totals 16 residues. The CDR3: CASSTGLAGPKGIQYF. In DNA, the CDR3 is TGTGCCAGCAGCACGGGACTAGCGGGTCCAAAGGGGATTCAGTACTTC.

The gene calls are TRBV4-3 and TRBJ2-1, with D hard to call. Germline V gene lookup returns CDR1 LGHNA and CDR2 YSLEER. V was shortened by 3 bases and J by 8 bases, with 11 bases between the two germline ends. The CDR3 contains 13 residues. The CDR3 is CASSQTPKDEQFF. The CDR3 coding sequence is TGCGCCAGCAGCCAGACTCCCAAGGATGAGCAGTTCTTC.

The CDR3 sequence: CAITPETSASYNEQFF. The CDR3 bases are TGTGCCATCACCCCGGAGACTAGCGCCTCCTACAATGAGCAGTTCTTC. This sequence joins TRBV10-3 and TRBJ2-1, with 8 positions matching TRBD2. Germline CDR1 is ENHRY and CDR2 is SYGVKD. V shed 7 bases, J shed 0 bases, and the junction held 8 bases outside the gene matches. The CDR3 is 16 amino acids.

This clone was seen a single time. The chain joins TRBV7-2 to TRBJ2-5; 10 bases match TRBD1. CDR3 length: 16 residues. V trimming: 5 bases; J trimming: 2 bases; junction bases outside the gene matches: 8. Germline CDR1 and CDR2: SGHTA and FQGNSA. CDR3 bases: TGTGCCAGCAGCCCCGACAGGGGGCCGGGACAAGAGACCCAGTACTTC. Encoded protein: CASSPDRGPGQETQYF.

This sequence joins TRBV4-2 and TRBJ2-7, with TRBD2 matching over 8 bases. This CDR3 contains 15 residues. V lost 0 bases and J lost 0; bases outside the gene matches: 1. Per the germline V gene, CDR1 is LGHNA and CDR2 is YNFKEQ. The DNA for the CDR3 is TGTGCCAGCAGCCAAGAGGGGACTAGCTCCTACGAGCAGTACTTC. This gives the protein CASSQEGTSSYEQYF.

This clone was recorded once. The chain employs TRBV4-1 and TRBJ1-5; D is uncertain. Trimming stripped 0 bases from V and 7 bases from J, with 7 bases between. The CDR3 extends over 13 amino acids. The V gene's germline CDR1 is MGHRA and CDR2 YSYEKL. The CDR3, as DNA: TGCGCCAGCAGCCAAGATCTGGCCCAGCCCCAGCATTTT. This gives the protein CASSQDLAQPQHF.

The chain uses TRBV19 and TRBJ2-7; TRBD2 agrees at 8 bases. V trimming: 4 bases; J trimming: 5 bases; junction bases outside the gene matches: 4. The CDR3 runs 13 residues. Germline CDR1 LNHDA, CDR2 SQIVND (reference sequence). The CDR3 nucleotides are TGTGCCAGTAGTACTGGGACTAGTAACGAGCAGTACTTC. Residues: CASSTGTSNEQYF. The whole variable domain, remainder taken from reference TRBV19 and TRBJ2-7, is DGGITQSPKYLFRKEGQNVTLSCEQNLNHDAMYWYRQDPGQGLRLIYYSQIVNDFQKGDIAEGYSVSREKKESFPLTVTSAQKNPTAFYLCASSTGTSNEQYFGPGTRLTVT.

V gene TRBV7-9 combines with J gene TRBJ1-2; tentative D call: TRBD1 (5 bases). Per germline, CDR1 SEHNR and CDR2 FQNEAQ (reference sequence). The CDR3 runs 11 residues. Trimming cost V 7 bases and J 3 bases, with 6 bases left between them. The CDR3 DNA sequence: TGTGCCAGCACAGGGCACTATGGCTACACCTTC. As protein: CASTGHYGYTF.

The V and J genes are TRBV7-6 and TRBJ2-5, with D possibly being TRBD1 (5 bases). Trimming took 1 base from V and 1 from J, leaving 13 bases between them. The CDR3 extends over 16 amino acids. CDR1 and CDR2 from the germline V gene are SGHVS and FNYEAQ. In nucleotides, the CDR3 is TGTGCCAGCAGCTTAGGTGCAGGGCGGCCCCAAGAGACCCAGTACTTC. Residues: CASSLGAGRPQETQYF.

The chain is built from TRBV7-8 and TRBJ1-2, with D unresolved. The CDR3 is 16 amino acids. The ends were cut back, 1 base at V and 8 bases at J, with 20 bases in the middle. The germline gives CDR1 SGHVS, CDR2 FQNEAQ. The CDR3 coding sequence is TGTGCCAGCAGCTTAGTAATTCGGGGAGGCCCTTGGGGCTACACCTTC. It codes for CASSLVIRGGPWGYTF.

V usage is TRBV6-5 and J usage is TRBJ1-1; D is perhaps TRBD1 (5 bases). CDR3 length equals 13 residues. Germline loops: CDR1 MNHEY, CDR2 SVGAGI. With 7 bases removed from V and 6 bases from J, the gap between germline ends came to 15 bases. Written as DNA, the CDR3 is TGTGCCAGCAATACCAGGGAGGGCCCTGAAGCTTTCTTT. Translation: CASNTREGPEAFF.

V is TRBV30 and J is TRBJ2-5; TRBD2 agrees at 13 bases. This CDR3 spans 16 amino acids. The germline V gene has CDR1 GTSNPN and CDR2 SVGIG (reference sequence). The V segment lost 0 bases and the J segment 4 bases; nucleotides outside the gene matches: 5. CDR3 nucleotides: TGTGCCTGGAGTGTAAAAGGACTAGCGGGAGCAGAGACCCAGTACTTC. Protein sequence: CAWSVKGLAGAETQYF.

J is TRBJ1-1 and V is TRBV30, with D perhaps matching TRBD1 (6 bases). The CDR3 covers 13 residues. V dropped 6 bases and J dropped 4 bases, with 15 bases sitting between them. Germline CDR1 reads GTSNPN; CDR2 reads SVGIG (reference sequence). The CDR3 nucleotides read TGTGCCTGTAAACAGGGAAACTTCACTGAAGCTTTCTTT. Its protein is CACKQGNFTEAFF.

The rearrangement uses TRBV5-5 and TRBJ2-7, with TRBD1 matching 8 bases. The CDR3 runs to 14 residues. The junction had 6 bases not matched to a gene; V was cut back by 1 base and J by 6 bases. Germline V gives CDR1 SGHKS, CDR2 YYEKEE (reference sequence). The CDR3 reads CASSLSRGQLEQYF. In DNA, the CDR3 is TGTGCCAGCAGCTTGAGCAGGGGGCAGCTCGAGCAGTACTTC.

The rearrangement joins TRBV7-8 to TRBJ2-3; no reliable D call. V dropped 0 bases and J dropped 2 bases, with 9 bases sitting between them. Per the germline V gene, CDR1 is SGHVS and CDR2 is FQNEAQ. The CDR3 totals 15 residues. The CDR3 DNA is TGTGCCAGCAGCTTAGCGTCGCGTGCCACAGATACGCAGTATTTT. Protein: CASSLASRATDTQYF.

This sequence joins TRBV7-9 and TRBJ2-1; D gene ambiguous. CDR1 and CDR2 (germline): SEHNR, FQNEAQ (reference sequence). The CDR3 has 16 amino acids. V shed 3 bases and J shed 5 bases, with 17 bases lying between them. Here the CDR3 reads CASSLALDQADNEQFF. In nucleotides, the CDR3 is TGTGCCAGCAGCTTGGCTCTAGATCAAGCCGACAATGAGCAGTTCTTC.